This T cell receptor (beta chain) was sequenced for a study of post-analysis software for immune sequencing data. Study at large: Patients with relapsing-remitting, secondary progressive and progressive-relapsing multiple sclerosis courses were all represented.

TCR beta cDNA libraries included unique molecular identifiers. The yield from approximately 1 to 10 million T cells was 500,000 or so cDNA molecules in total. One entry per CDR3 protein, called by TCRdb with MiXCR from the PCR reads. Seen here are roughly 600,000 distinct CDR3 sequences, 44% observed once, and the top ten hold more than 1.5%. The CDR3 totals 15 residues. CDR1 and CDR2 from the germline V gene are MNHNY and SVGAGI (reference sequence). V gave up 5 bases and J gave up 0 bases; unmatched junction bases: 2. As to this clonotype: Its antigen remains unidentified.

The study's findings and limits: F measure grouped same-batch samples tightly together. Controls significantly exceeded multiple sclerosis patients in normalized Chao1 diversity. Four to six TRBV segments were more frequent in patients than controls; TRBV5-6, TRBV5-1 and TRBV20-1 belonged to this group.

The TCR sequence derives from a girl between 10 and 17 years old with multiple sclerosis. J is TRBJ2-1 and V is TRBV6-6, with 9 positions matching TRBD1. Sequenced input: blood. CDR3 in amino acids: CASSKGQGSYNEQFF. Here the CDR3 DNA reads TGTGCCAGCAGTAAGGGACAGGGCTCCTACAATGAGCAGTTCTTC.